What follows is one T cell receptor (beta chain) and its context. Its antigen is undetermined. The record originates from a study of naive and memory T cell subsets. Per the germline V gene, CDR1 is LNHNV and CDR2 is YYDKDF (reference sequence). The CDR3 contains 16 residues. With 1 base clipped from V and 4 bases from J, the junction kept 7 bases outside the gene matches. An equimolar mix of two oligonucleotides served as the beta constant-region primer for TRBC1 and TRBC2. TCRdb independently ran MiXCR on the UMI-ligation and nested PCR reads; one entry per CDR3 protein. The sample holds some 150,000 distinct CDR3 sequences, 15% to 20% seen once. Study-level points and caveats: Naive and memory repertoire findings lacked a ground truth for validation.

The sequence came from a human donor in good health. Sample: naive CD4+ T cells from blood. V gene TRBV15 combines with J gene TRBJ1-5; 7 positions match TRBD1. The CDR3 DNA is TGTGCCACCAGCAGAGGTGAGGCAGGGGGGAATCAGCCCCAGCATTTT. It encodes CATSRGEAGGNQPQHF.